The clone carrying this T cell receptor beta chain was observed a few times. J was trimmed by 4 bases and V by 2 bases; bases with no gene match: 6. This CDR3 contains 15 residues. Germline-derived CDR1 and CDR2 are SGHTA and FQGNSA. Sequencing targeted expressed TCRB transcripts, as all isolated RNA had been reverse transcribed. The protocol was immunoSEQ multiplex PCR, while the TCRdb copy is restricted to in-frame clones and leaves out a portion. The sample shows around 300,000 clones, around 10% of them seen only once. The data are from a study of beta chain features in type 1 diabetes. J is TRBJ2-3 and V is TRBV7-2, with 7 bases that match TRBD1. This TCR derives from a woman aged 25 to 45 in good health. Sequencing was carried out using naive CD4+ T cells from blood. Here the CDR3 DNA reads TGTGCCAGCAGCTTATTTCTCGGACAGGCAGATACGCAGTATTTT. This gives the protein CASSLFLGQADTQYF. The variable domain in full, completed from reference TRBV7-2 and TRBJ2-3, reads GAGVSQSPSNKVTEKGKDVELRCDPISGHTALYWYRQSLGQGLEFLIYFQGNSAPDKSGLPSDRFSAERTGGSVSTLTIQRTQQEDSAVYLCASSLFLGQADTQYFGPGTRLTVL.